This T cell receptor (beta chain) was captured by sequencing in a study of technical replicates of blood from a handful of donors. TCRdb keeps only in-frame clones here, not all; method: immunoSEQ multiplex PCR. The table has roughly 70,000 clones, over 90% seen once. V was pared by 2 bases and J by 4 bases, with 11 bases of the junction left unmatched. The CDR3 sequence is 17 residues long. Looked up from germline, CDR1 is SGHTA and CDR2 is FQGNSA. What was sequenced was PBMCs. The rearrangement uses TRBV7-2 and TRBJ2-5; 9 bases match TRBD2. This sequence was found in a human donor in good health. Some clones in this sample may be carry-over from other donors' samples. The CDR3 sequence is CASSLMGIAGVGETQYF. CDR3 sequence (DNA): TGTGCCAGCAGCTTAATGGGGATAGCGGGGGTGGGAGAGACCCAGTACTTC.